The clone carrying this T cell receptor (beta chain) was found many times. These data originate in a study of read filtering for tumor transcriptome and immune sequencing. This library used around 0.4 ug RNA and molecular barcoded adaptors spanning alpha/delta and beta/gamma chains. TCRdb fed the reads into MiXCR, producing one record per CDR3 protein. This repertoire shows about 50,000 distinct CDR3 sequences, 20% found once; its top ten account for roughly two fifths. V gave up 5 bases and J gave up 4 bases; unmatched junction bases: 7. The length of the CDR3 is 17 residues. Germline CDR1 is SGHTA and CDR2 is FQGTGA.

Sample: a population of CD138-negative cells sorted from bone marrow. The gene calls are TRBV7-3 and TRBJ2-2; 13 nucleotides align to TRBD2. The TCR sequence derives from a donor at least 40 years old with multiple myeloma. CDR3 in amino acids: CASSPLGLAGITGELFF. CDR3 DNA: TGTGCCAGCAGCCCACTGGGACTAGCGGGAATCACCGGGGAGCTGTTTTTT.